This is a list of T cell receptor beta chains from one sample in a study of T cell responses to AZD1222 COVID-19 vaccine. TCRdb keeps only in-frame clones here, not all; method: immunoSEQ multiplex PCR. This sample carries about 110,000 clones, about 90% of them seen once, and the ten largest clones take 4% to 5.5%. The material was peripheral blood, obtained on day 0 of AZD1222 vaccination. The receptor set was obtained from an adult in good health. CDR3s include the opening cysteine and the closing phenylalanine or tryptophan. Fields, in order: V gene, clone size, J gene, D gene, CDR3 protein, CDR3 DNA. A D gene is named only where the DNA matches it firmly. Size values are once, few and many counts, or a class for expanded clones, and some rows have none.

V: TRBV5-4; size: once; J: TRBJ2-2; D: .; CDR3: CASSFRTANTGELFF; DNA: TGTGCCAGCAGCTTCCGGACTGCGAACACCGGGGAGCTGTTTTTT
V: TRBV2; size: once; J: TRBJ2-1; D: .; CDR3: CASSVGTYNEQFF; DNA: TGTGCCAGCAGTGTTGGGACATACAATGAGCAGTTCTTC
V: TRBV3-1/TRBV3-2; size: .; J: TRBJ1-2; D: .; CDR3: CASSQDTQNYGYTF; DNA: TGTGCCAGCAGCCAAGATACACAGAACTATGGCTACACCTTC
V: TRBV5-6; size: .; J: TRBJ2-5; D: TRBD2; CDR3: CASSLETSASGWGETQYF; DNA: TGTGCCAGCAGCTTGGAAACAAGCGCTAGCGGGTGGGGGGAGACCCAGTACTTC
V: TRBV4-1; size: few; J: TRBJ2-7; D: .; CDR3: CASSPSGYEQYF; DNA: TGCGCCAGCAGCCCCTCGGGGTACGAGCAGTACTTC
V: TRBV14; size: .; J: TRBJ1-5; D: TRBD1; CDR3: CASSRDRASNQPQHF; DNA: TGTGCCAGCAGCCGGGACAGGGCAAGCAATCAGCCCCAGCATTTT
V: TRBV18; size: .; J: TRBJ1-1; D: TRBD1; CDR3: CASSPGQGNTEAFF; DNA: TGTGCCAGCTCACCAGGACAGGGGAACACTGAAGCTTTCTTT
V: TRBV7-2; size: .; J: TRBJ2-7; D: TRBD1; CDR3: CASSVVGQGKYEQYF; DNA: TGTGCCAGCAGCGTTGTGGGACAGGGAAAATACGAGCAGTACTTC
V: TRBV18; size: .; J: TRBJ2-5; D: .; CDR3: CASSEYQETQYF; DNA: TGTGCCAGCTCAGAATACCAAGAGACCCAGTACTTC
V: TRBV27; size: .; J: TRBJ1-2; D: .; CDR3: CASSRRGLDGYTF; DNA: TGTGCCAGCAGCCGCAGGGGCCTTGATGGCTACACCTTC
V: TRBV18; size: .; J: TRBJ1-2; D: .; CDR3: CASSPTRTF; DNA: TGTGCCAGCTCACCTACTAGGACCTTC
V: TRBV28; size: few; J: TRBJ1-4; D: .; CDR3: CASSLGGRREKLFF; DNA: TGTGCCAGCAGTTTGGGGGGGCGAAGGGAAAAACTGTTTTTT
V: TRBV14; size: .; J: TRBJ1-1; D: .; CDR3: CASSPLRNTEAFF; DNA: TGTGCCAGCAGCCCGCTGCGGAACACTGAAGCTTTCTTT
V: TRBV27; size: .; J: TRBJ2-1; D: .; CDR3: CASSATPNEQFF; DNA: TGTGCCAGCAGTGCCACCCCGAATGAGCAGTTCTTC
V: TRBV6-1; size: .; J: TRBJ1-2; D: .; CDR3: CASSESGHLLNYGYTF; DNA: TGTGCCAGCAGTGAATCAGGCCACCTGCTTAACTATGGCTACACCTTC
V: TRBV19; size: .; J: TRBJ1-1; D: TRBD1; CDR3: CASRDSIMNTEAFF; DNA: TGTGCCAGCCGGGACAGTATTATGAACACTGAAGCTTTCTTT
V: TRBV28; size: .; J: TRBJ1-5; D: .; CDR3: CASSLSLRGEQPQHF; DNA: TGTGCCAGCAGTTTATCCCTTAGGGGAGAACAGCCCCAGCATTTT
V: TRBV4-2; size: .; J: TRBJ1-2; D: .; CDR3: CASTTTAGLNYGYTF; DNA: TGTGCCAGCACCACCACAGCGGGATTAAACTATGGCTACACCTTC
V: TRBV6-5; size: once; J: TRBJ1-2; D: .; CDR3: CASSRGRGRDHGYTF; DNA: TGTGCCAGCAGTCGCGGCCGGGGCAGGGACCATGGCTACACCTTC
V: TRBV6-1; size: .; J: TRBJ1-2; D: TRBD1; CDR3: CASSDGTGDAYGYTF; DNA: TGTGCCAGCAGTGATGGGACAGGGGACGCCTATGGCTACACCTTC
V: TRBV2; size: .; J: TRBJ2-3; D: TRBD1; CDR3: CASSGNRGRVADTQYF; DNA: TGTGCCAGCAGTGGGAACAGGGGAAGGGTCGCAGATACGCAGTATTTT
V: TRBV6-1; size: .; J: TRBJ2-3; D: TRBD2; CDR3: CASSDYSGGPPDTQYF; DNA: TGTGCCAGCAGTGATTATTCGGGAGGGCCCCCAGATACGCAGTATTTT
V: TRBV12-3/TRBV12-4; size: .; J: TRBJ1-5; D: .; CDR3: CASTLRELKPQHF; DNA: TGTGCCAGCACCTTAAGGGAATTGAAGCCCCAGCATTTT
V: TRBV5-1; size: .; J: TRBJ2-5; D: TRBD2; CDR3: CASSLGGLAGGPGETQYF; DNA: TGCGCCAGCAGCTTGGGTGGACTAGCGGGAGGGCCGGGAGAGACCCAGTACTTC
V: TRBV5-1; size: .; J: TRBJ2-1; D: .; CDR3: CASRHRTVFSNEQFF; DNA: TGCGCCAGCAGACATAGGACAGTATTTTCCAATGAGCAGTTCTTC